The 12 T cell receptor beta chains listed next were all sequenced from one sample in a study of STAT5B mutations in CD4+ large granular lymphocyte leukemia. Using immunoSEQ multiplex PCR, the repertoire was profiled, and TCRdb retains in-frame clones only, with some absent. The sample consists of about 30,000 clones, roughly 77% of them appearing once. Material for sequencing was CD4+ T cells from blood buffy coats. These receptors all stem from a human donor in good health.

With regard to this clone: A read error may produce the germline difference seen at one junction end. The chain is built from TRBV12-5 and TRBJ2-3, with D perhaps matching TRBD2 (6 bases). Germline assignment: CDR1 LGHNT and CDR2 FRNRAP. The length of the CDR3 is 12 residues. CDR3 in amino acids: CASGFRWDLPDF. As DNA, the CDR3 is TGTGCTAGTGGTTTTAGGTGGGACTTGCCGGATTTT.

The chain has TRBV9 and TRBJ1-3, with TRBD1 matching over 8 bases. This CDR3 is 16 amino acids long. The trim removed 0 bases at V and 0 bases at J, leaving 2 bases unmatched. Per the germline V gene, CDR1 is SGDLS and CDR2 is YYNGEE. Here the CDR3 DNA reads TGTGCCAGCAGCGTAGCTGGGACAGGCTCTGGAAACACCATATATTTT. Translating it yields CASSVAGTGSGNTIYF.

The J gene is TRBJ2-2, the V gene TRBV5-1; D remains ambiguous. Trimming took off 4 bases at V and 4 bases at J, with 8 bases between the two ends. The CDR3 is 13 amino acids. Germline-derived CDR1 and CDR2 are SGHRS and YFSETQ. CDR3 region: CASSLTVTGELFF. Written as DNA, the CDR3 is TGCGCCAGCAGCCTCACGGTCACCGGGGAGCTGTTTTTT. The whole variable domain, remainder taken from reference TRBV5-1 and TRBJ2-2, is KAGVTQTPRYLIKTRGQQVTLSCSPISGHRSVSWYQQTPGQGLQFLFEYFSETQRNKGNFPGRFSGRQFSNSRSEMNVSTLELGDSALYLCASSLTVTGELFFGEGSRLTVL.

This clone was counted between two and nine times. V gene TRBV7-2 combines with J gene TRBJ1-3; D is uncertain. V was cut by 3 bases and J by 8 bases, with 11 bases left in between. The CDR3 has 13 residues. Germline CDR1 is SGHTA and CDR2 is FQGNSA. The CDR3 DNA sequence: TGTGCCAGCAGCTTCGACATTTCGCACACCATATATTTT. Translated: CASSFDISHTIYF.

The rearrangement links TRBV2 to TRBJ1-4; D call uncertain. The CDR3 has 12 residues. CDR1 SNHLY and CDR2 FYNNEI come from the germline V gene. Trimming cost V 2 bases and J 7 bases, with 5 bases left between them. The CDR3 is CASSESSEKLFF. The CDR3 region has the DNA TGTGCCAGCAGTGAAAGTAGTGAAAAACTGTTTTTT.

The sample holds one count of this clone. This chain joins TRBV11-2 and TRBJ2-2; D is tentatively TRBD1 or TRBD2 (5 bases each). The CDR3 extends over 15 amino acids. Germline V gives CDR1 SGHAT, CDR2 FQNNGV. The V end was cut by 5 bases, the J end by 6 bases, with 16 bases between. The DNA for the CDR3 is TGTGCCAGCAGCCAACGGGACGGAAGGGCCGGGGAGCTGTTTTTT. Protein sequence: CASSQRDGRAGELFF.

This chain connects TRBV10-2 to TRBJ2-3; D perhaps matches TRBD2 (5 bases). The CDR3 loop spans 13 amino acids. Germline V gives CDR1 WSHSY, CDR2 SAAADI. V was shortened by 3 bases and J by 6 bases, with 10 bases between the two germline ends. CDR3 region: CASSDEGGDTQYF. CDR3 nucleotides: TGCGCCAGCAGTGATGAAGGAGGTGATACGCAGTATTTT.

This clone has only a few counts. The chain recombines TRBV29-1 with TRBJ1-1; 7 nucleotides agree with TRBD1. Unmatched junction bases numbered 4, after V lost 3 bases and J lost 0 bases. CDR1 and CDR2 from the germline V gene are SQVTM and ANQGSEA. CDR3 length: 14 residues. The CDR3 region has the DNA TGCAGCGTTGACCCGACAGGGATGAACACTGAAGCTTTCTTT. Residues: CSVDPTGMNTEAFF.

The table lists this clone with a count of one. This chain joins TRBV12-5 and TRBJ2-3; D gene uncertain. Trimming took 1 base from V and 5 from J, leaving 7 bases between them. Germline loops: CDR1 LGHNT, CDR2 FRNRAP. There are 13 residues in the CDR3. The CDR3 here is CASGLGQRDTQYF. CDR3 coding DNA: TGTGCTAGTGGTTTGGGCCAACGAGATACGCAGTATTTT.

This chain joins TRBV9 and TRBJ2-7; 9 bases are a match to TRBD1. V lost 6 bases and J lost 6; bases outside the gene matches: 7. Germline CDR1 is SGDLS and CDR2 is YYNGEE. The CDR3 sequence is 13 residues long. The CDR3 loop reads CASTAGQGGEQYF. The DNA for the CDR3 is TGTGCCAGCACCGCGGGACAGGGTGGCGAGCAGTACTTC.

The chain employs TRBV29-1 and TRBJ2-3; TRBD1 might be the D (5 bases). Trimming cost V 3 bases and J 4 bases, with 11 bases left between them. Germline assignment: CDR1 SQVTM and CDR2 ANQGSEA. The CDR3 spans 13 residues. The CDR3 is CSVESGWADTQYF. DNA of the CDR3: TGCAGCGTTGAGTCAGGGTGGGCAGATACGCAGTATTTT.

This clone was found once. The chain joins TRBV7-2 to TRBJ1-2; D possibly corresponds to TRBD1 (5 bases). V lost 4 bases to trimming and J lost 8 bases, with 17 bases between them. CDR1 is SGHTA, CDR2 FQGNSA, per germline. This CDR3 has 14 amino acids. In DNA, the CDR3 is TGTGCCAGCAGCTGGGACGGGGGACTGTTGGGCTACACCTTC. It specifies CASSWDGGLLGYTF.